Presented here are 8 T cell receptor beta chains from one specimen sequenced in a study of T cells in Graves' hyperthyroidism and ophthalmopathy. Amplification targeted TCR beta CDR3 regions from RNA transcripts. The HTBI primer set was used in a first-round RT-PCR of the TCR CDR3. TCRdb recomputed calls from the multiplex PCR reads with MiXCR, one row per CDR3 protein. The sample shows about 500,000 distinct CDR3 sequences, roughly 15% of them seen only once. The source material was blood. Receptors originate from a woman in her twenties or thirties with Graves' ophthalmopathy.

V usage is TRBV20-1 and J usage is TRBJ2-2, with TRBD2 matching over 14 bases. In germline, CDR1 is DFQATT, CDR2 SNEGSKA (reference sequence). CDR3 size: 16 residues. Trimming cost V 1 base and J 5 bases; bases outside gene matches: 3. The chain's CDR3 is CSARGGLAGVTGELFF. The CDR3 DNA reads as TGCAGTGCTAGAGGGGGACTAGCGGGAGTAACCGGGGAGCTGTTTTTT.

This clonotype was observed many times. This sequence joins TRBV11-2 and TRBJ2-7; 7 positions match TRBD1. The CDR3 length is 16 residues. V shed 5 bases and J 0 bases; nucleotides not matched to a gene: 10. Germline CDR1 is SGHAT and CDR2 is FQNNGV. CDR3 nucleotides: TGTGCCAGCAGCACCTCAGGGGGACATTTCTCCTACGAGCAGTACTTC. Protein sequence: CASSTSGGHFSYEQYF. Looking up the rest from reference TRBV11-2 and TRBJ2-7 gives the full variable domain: EAGVAQSPRYKIIEKRQSVAFWCNPISGHATLYWYQQILGQGPKLLIQFQNNGVVDDSQLPKDRFSAERLKGVDSTLKIQPAKLEDSAVYLCASSTSGGHFSYEQYFGPGTRLTVT.

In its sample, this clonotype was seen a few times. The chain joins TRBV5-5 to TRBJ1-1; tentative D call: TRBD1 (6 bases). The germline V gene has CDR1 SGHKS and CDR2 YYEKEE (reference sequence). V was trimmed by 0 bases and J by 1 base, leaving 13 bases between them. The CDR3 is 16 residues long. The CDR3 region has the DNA TGTGCCAGCAGCTTGGCGGCGGGACACACGAACACTGAAGCTTTCTTT. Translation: CASSLAAGHTNTEAFF.

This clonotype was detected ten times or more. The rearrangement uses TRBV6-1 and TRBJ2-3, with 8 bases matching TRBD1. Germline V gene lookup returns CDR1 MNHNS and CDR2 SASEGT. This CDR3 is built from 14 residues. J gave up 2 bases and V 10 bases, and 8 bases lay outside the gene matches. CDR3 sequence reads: CATGQGRDTDTQYF. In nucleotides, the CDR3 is TGTGCCACCGGACAGGGCCGTGACACAGATACGCAGTATTTT.

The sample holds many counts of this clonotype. In DNA form, the CDR3 reads TGCAGCGTTTACAGGGAAGTAGCTTTCTTT. Protein product: CSVYREVAFF. V is TRBV29-1 and J is TRBJ1-1; D may be TRBD1 (6 bases). V lost 5 bases and J lost 10, with 11 bases in between. CDR1 SQVTM and CDR2 ANQGSEA come from the germline V gene. The CDR3 loop spans 10 amino acids.

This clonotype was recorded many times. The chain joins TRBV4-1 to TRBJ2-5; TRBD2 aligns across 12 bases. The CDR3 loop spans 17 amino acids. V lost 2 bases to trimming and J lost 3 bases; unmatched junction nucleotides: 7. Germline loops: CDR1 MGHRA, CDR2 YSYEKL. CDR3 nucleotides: TGCGCCAGCAGCCAATCTAGCGGGAGGGCCGGGGAAGAGACCCAGTACTTC. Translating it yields CASSQSSGRAGEETQYF.

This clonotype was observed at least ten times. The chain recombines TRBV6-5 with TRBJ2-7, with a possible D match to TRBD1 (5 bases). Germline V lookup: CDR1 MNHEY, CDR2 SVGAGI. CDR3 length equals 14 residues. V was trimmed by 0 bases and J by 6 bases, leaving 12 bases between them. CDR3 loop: CASSYSQGTPEQYF. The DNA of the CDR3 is TGTGCCAGCAGTTACTCCCAGGGAACCCCCGAGCAGTACTTC.

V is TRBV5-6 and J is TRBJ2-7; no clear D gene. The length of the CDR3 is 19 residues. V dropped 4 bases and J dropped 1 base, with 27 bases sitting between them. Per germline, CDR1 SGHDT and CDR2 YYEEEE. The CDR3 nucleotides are TGTGCCAGCAGCCGAGGTGGACCCTTTTCGGGTGGTTGGTCCTACGAGCAGTACTTC. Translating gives CASSRGGPFSGGWSYEQYF.